At least ten counts were recorded for the clone carrying this T cell receptor (beta chain). Its specificity is not known. These data originate in a study of regulatory T cells in long-lasting Graves disease. The overall study: The study enrolled newly diagnosed Graves' patients on antithyroid drugs under 3 months. Findings and caveats of the study: In persistent patients, shared public clonotypes (roughly 2,700) outnumbered those in new patients (approximately 940).

Time point given: newly diagnosed GD, antithyroid drugs for less than 3 months. TCR sequences were obtained from RNA taken from PBMCs. Patients with Graves' disease were diagnosed by American Thyroid Association guidelines. Arm-PCR of CDR3 regions and iRepertoire HTBI primers were the basis on which TCR beta libraries were built. In TCRdb, the multiplex PCR reads were re-called with MiXCR into one record per CDR3 protein. The data show over 350,000 distinct CDR3 sequences, over 12% seen once. The germline V gene has CDR1 SGDLS and CDR2 YYNGEE. The CDR3 sequence is 13 residues long. Trimming took 0 bases from V and 3 from J, leaving 6 bases between them. This sample also appeared in a second study, on T cells in Graves' hyperthyroidism and ophthalmopathy. In that study: The study excluded patients with uncontrolled infection, other autoimmune disease, pregnancy or lactation.

The material sequenced was peripheral blood mononuclear cells (PBMCs), taken at new diagnosis, from a patient treated with antithyroid drugs. This clonotype was obtained from a middle-aged woman with Graves disease. V and J are TRBV9 and TRBJ1-1; D remains ambiguous. The CDR3 reads CASSVDPYTEAFF. Here the CDR3 DNA reads TGTGCCAGCAGCGTAGACCCCTACACTGAAGCTTTCTTT.